The 23 T cell receptor beta chains reported below all come from one sample, sequenced in a study of blood T cell repertoires in COVID-19. Repertoires were generated with immunoSEQ multiplex PCR, while TCRdb's copy carries only in-frame clones and drops some. The sample has about 300,000 clones, 88% seen once. The sample was peripheral blood. These receptors originate from a man aged 18 to 29 with active or convalescent COVID-19.

V gene TRBV3-1 (or the pseudogene TRBV3-2) combines with J gene TRBJ2-2, with 8 bases fitting TRBD2. From germline, CDR1 is LGHDT and CDR2 YNNKEL (reference sequence). Unmatched junction bases numbered 2, after V lost 1 base and J lost 4 bases. This CDR3 has 15 residues. The CDR3 nucleotides are TGTGCCAGCAGCCAAGGGCTAGCGGGCACCGGGGAGCTGTTTTTT. It codes for CASSQGLAGTGELFF.

The rearrangement links TRBV9 to TRBJ2-1; 9 nucleotides match TRBD2. Germline trimming cut 6 bases from V and 10 bases from J; bases unmatched to any gene: 5. CDR3 length: 12 residues. CDR1 SGDLS and CDR2 YYNGEE come from the germline V gene. In nucleotides, the CDR3 is TGTGCCAGCAATAGCGGGGGCGGAGAGCAGTTCTTC. This gives the protein CASNSGGGEQFF.

The V call is TRBV7-6, the J call TRBJ2-7; D remains ambiguous. The V gene's germline CDR1 is SGHVS and CDR2 FNYEAQ. V was pared by 1 base and J by 2 bases, with 30 bases between. This CDR3 comprises 21 residues. CDR3 residues: CASSLGKPNPDKPGITYEQYF. In nucleotides, the CDR3 is TGTGCCAGCAGCTTAGGCAAACCGAACCCCGACAAACCAGGCATTACCTACGAGCAGTACTTC.

V usage is TRBV4-3 and J usage is TRBJ1-6; D is possibly TRBD1 (6 bases). V was shortened by 1 base and J by 7 bases, with 11 bases between the two germline ends. This CDR3 spans 15 amino acids. CDR1 and CDR2 (germline): LGHNA, YSLEER. As DNA, the CDR3 is TGCGCCAGCAGCCAAGTCAGGGGCGCGAATTCACCCCTCCACTTT. Its protein product is CASSQVRGANSPLHF.

The rearrangement links TRBV14 to TRBJ2-1, with TRBD2 identical over 7 bases. This CDR3 spans 16 amino acids. CDR1 and CDR2 from the germline V gene are SGHDN and FVKESK. With 4 bases clipped from V and 6 bases from J, the junction kept 12 bases outside the gene matches. CDR3 sequence reads: CASSLWSGAKLNEQFF. The CDR3 nucleotides read TGTGCCAGCAGCCTATGGAGCGGGGCAAAACTCAATGAGCAGTTCTTC.

The V and J genes are TRBV3-1 (or the pseudogene TRBV3-2) and TRBJ2-5, with D maybe TRBD1 (5 bases). Trimming shortened V by 1 base and J by 9 bases, and 12 bases separated the two germline ends. This CDR3 has 13 residues. Germline CDR1 is LGHDT and CDR2 is YNNKEL (reference sequence). The CDR3 DNA is TGTGCCAGCAGCCAAGTAGCAGGGAAGGCCCAGTACTTC. Protein: CASSQVAGKAQYF.

The chain carries TRBV3-1 (or the pseudogene TRBV3-2) and TRBJ1-1; 7 positions agree with TRBD1. Trimming removed 4 bases from V and 1 base from J; junction bases left unmatched: 9. The CDR3 spans 16 residues. Germline lookup yields CDR1 LGHDT and CDR2 YNNKEL (reference sequence). Written as DNA, the CDR3 is TGTGCCAGCAGCCTGCCGACCGGGACAGAGAACACTGAAGCTTTCTTT. It translates to CASSLPTGTENTEAFF.

V gene TRBV3-1 (or the pseudogene TRBV3-2) combines with J gene TRBJ1-2, with 8 bases fitting TRBD1. CDR1 is LGHDT and CDR2 is YNNKEL in the germline V gene (reference sequence). This CDR3 comprises 17 residues. J was trimmed by 1 base and V by 0 bases; bases with no gene match: 7. CDR3 amino acids: CASSQERTGRGNYGYTF. The CDR3 bases are TGTGCCAGCAGCCAAGAGCGGACAGGGAGGGGTAACTATGGCTACACCTTC.

The V call is TRBV27, the J call TRBJ1-1; no reliable D call. Germline loops: CDR1 MNHEY, CDR2 SMNVEV (reference sequence). The length of the CDR3 is 13 residues. The V gene lost 11 bases and the J gene lost 5 bases, with 18 bases spanning the gap. CDR3 amino acids: CASRGFLGTEAFF. The CDR3 DNA follows: TGTGCCTCTCGGGGATTCCTCGGGACTGAAGCTTTCTTT.

As DNA, the CDR3 is TGTGCTAGTGGTTTGGTAGGGGGTAGGGCCCAGCCCCAGCATTTT. Its protein is CASGLVGGRAQPQHF. The V call is TRBV12-5, the J call TRBJ1-5, with a possible D match to TRBD1 (6 bases). Germline V gene lookup returns CDR1 LGHNT and CDR2 FRNRAP. The CDR3 sequence is 15 residues long. V lost 0 bases and J 7 bases, leaving 13 bases between the germline ends. Together with reference TRBV12-5 and TRBJ1-5, the CDR3 gives the full variable domain: DARVTQTPRHKVTEMGQEVTMRCQPILGHNTVFWYRQTMMQGLELLAYFRNRAPLDDSGMPKDRFSAEMPDATLATLKIQPSEPRDSAVYFCASGLVGGRAQPQHFGDGTRLSIL.

This clone was picked up one time. The chain carries TRBV25-1 and TRBJ2-4; TRBD1 is a possible D gene (5 bases). V lost 1 base to trimming and J lost 9 bases, with 13 bases between them. Germline V gives CDR1 MGHDK, CDR2 SYGVNS. This CDR3 has 14 residues. CDR3 coding DNA: TGTGCCAGCAGTGAATTGGGCAGGGCAGGCATTCAGTACTTC. It yields the protein CASSELGRAGIQYF.

Turning to this clone: The same CDR3 also results from other DNA sequences found in this sample. The chain combines TRBV12-3 or TRBV12-4 with TRBJ1-2, with D possibly being TRBD1 (5 bases). Trimming removed 6 bases at V and 7 bases at J, with 9 bases between. This CDR3 region has 11 residues. The CDR3 nucleotides read TGTGCCAGCAGCACTACAGGTGGCTACACCTTC. Translation gives CASSTTGGYTF.

The chain links TRBV19 to TRBJ2-7, with 8 bases aligning to TRBD1. V dropped 1 base and J dropped 2; count of bases not matched to a gene: 1. From germline, CDR1 is LNHDA and CDR2 SQIVND (reference sequence). The CDR3 sequence is 14 residues long. CDR3 amino acids: CASSIGQGTYEQYF. The DNA for the CDR3 is TGTGCCAGTAGTATAGGACAGGGGACCTACGAGCAGTACTTC.

The chain has TRBV7-9 and TRBJ2-5, with 9 bases matching TRBD2. V lost 1 base and J lost 1; bases outside the gene matches: 4. From germline, CDR1 is SEHNR and CDR2 FQNEAQ (reference sequence). The CDR3 runs 16 residues. The CDR3 here is CASSLDPRGGQETQYF. CDR3 DNA sequence: TGTGCCAGCAGCTTAGACCCGCGGGGGGGCCAAGAGACCCAGTACTTC. Based on the CDR3 plus reference TRBV7-9 and TRBJ2-5, the full variable domain is DTGVSQNPRHKITKRGQNVTFRCDPISEHNRLYWYRQTLGQGPEFLTYFQNEAQLEKSRLLSDRFSAERPKGSFSTLEIQRTEQGDSAMYLCASSLDPRGGQETQYFGPGTRLLVL.

This chain's CDR3 is CGVAGLNEQFF. The CDR3 DNA is TGTGGGGTCGCAGGGCTCAATGAGCAGTTCTTC. V and J are TRBV28 and TRBJ2-1; D may be TRBD1 (5 bases). The length of the CDR3 is 11 residues. Germline-derived CDR1 and CDR2 are MDHEN and SYDVKM.

The CDR3 spells CATSRGTGNTEAFF. The CDR3 DNA sequence: TGTGCCACCAGCAGAGGGACAGGGAACACTGAAGCTTTCTTT. The rearrangement joins TRBV15 to TRBJ1-1; 7 bases match TRBD1. CDR1 and CDR2 (germline): LNHNV, YYDKDF (reference sequence). The CDR3 is 14 amino acids. With V trimmed by 1 base and J by 1 base, 0 bases remained unmatched. Full variable domain (missing parts from reference TRBV15 and TRBJ1-1): DAMVIQNPRYQVTQFGKPVTLSCSQTLNHNVMYWYQQKSSQAPKLLFHYYDKDFNNEADTPDNFQSRRPNTSFCFLDIRSPGLGDTAMYLCATSRGTGNTEAFFGQGTRLTVV.

The rearrangement uses TRBV11-2 and TRBJ1-3, with D possibly being TRBD1 (5 bases). V shed 1 base and J shed 0 bases, with 10 bases lying between them. The CDR3 has 16 residues. Germline CDR1 and CDR2: SGHAT and FQNNGV. CDR3 nucleotide sequence: TGTGCCAGCAGCTTAGGGTGGGGGGTCTCTGGAAACACCATATATTTT. Encoded protein: CASSLGWGVSGNTIYF.

The rearrangement links TRBV27 to TRBJ1-6; TRBD1 matches at 10 bases. J lost 0 bases, V lost 4 bases, and 9 bases had no gene match. The CDR3 is 19 amino acids. Per germline, CDR1 MNHEY and CDR2 SMNVEV (reference sequence). The CDR3 DNA reads as TGTGCCAGCAGTTCCGGGACAGGGGACTTATTCTCCTATAATTCACCCCTCCACTTT. Translating gives CASSSGTGDLFSYNSPLHF.

This chain joins TRBV6-5 and TRBJ1-5; weak D call: TRBD1 (6 bases). The CDR3 consists of 15 residues. In germline, CDR1 is MNHEY, CDR2 SVGAGI. V was pared by 6 bases and J by 5 bases, with 17 bases between. The CDR3 DNA reads as TGTGCCAGCAGGAAGATGACAGGACTTCATCAGCCCCAGCATTTT. It is translated as CASRKMTGLHQPQHF.

The rearrangement uses TRBV23-1 and TRBJ1-1; D gene unclear. TRBV23-1 is recorded as an ORF, its role being uncertain. The CDR3 loop spans 19 amino acids. The V end was cut by 6 bases, the J end by 4 bases, with 30 bases between. The CDR3 is CASSHYVVNRERWSTEAFF. CDR3 sequence (DNA): TGCGCCAGCAGCCACTACGTCGTCAATCGGGAGAGGTGGAGCACTGAAGCTTTCTTT.

The CDR3 DNA is TGTGCCAGCAGCCTCAAGGACAGGGGAGGCACTGAAGCTTTCTTT. This gives the protein CASSLKDRGGTEAFF. V gene TRBV13 combines with J gene TRBJ1-1; 9 nucleotides match TRBD1. Per germline, CDR1 PRHDT and CDR2 FYEKMQ (reference sequence). The CDR3 has 15 amino acids. The trim removed 5 bases at V and 4 bases at J, leaving 8 bases unmatched.

Turning to this clone: This may come from a read error, since a much larger clone is one base off. The genes are TRBV7-9 and TRBJ2-7, with D tentatively TRBD2 (5 bases). This CDR3 region has 13 residues. Trimming removed 3 bases from V and 0 bases from J, with 6 bases in between. The germline gives CDR1 SEHNR, CDR2 FQNEAQ (reference sequence). The CDR3 loop is CASSLDFSYEQYF. The CDR3 nucleotides read TGTGCCAGCAGCTTGGACTTCTCCTACGAGCAGTACTTC.

The chain is built from TRBV27 and TRBJ2-1, with TRBD1 matching over 9 bases. Germline-derived CDR1 and CDR2 are MNHEY and SMNVEV (reference sequence). The CDR3 loop spans 12 amino acids. The J segment lost 10 bases and the V segment lost 6 bases, leaving 4 bases of the junction unmatched. The DNA for the CDR3 is TGTGCCAGCAGAACAGGGGGCAGCGAGCAGTTCTTC. It translates to CASRTGGSEQFF.